This T cell receptor (beta chain) was recorded in a study of T-cell reconstitution after alpha-beta-depleted transplantation in children. Study-wide findings and caveats: The authors attributed T-cell counts and diversity one year after transplant mostly to newly produced T cells. Reportedly, roughly two months post-transplant, alpha-beta T cells arose from several hundred expanded graft clones. Certain patients had high TCRbeta diversity at day 60, and it came from recipient T cells and thymic progenitors that survived.

This CDR3 spans 15 amino acids. CDR1 is SGDLS, CDR2 YYNGEE, per germline. V lost 0 bases and J lost 3; bases outside the gene matches: 5. This clonotype was counted many times. What it recognizes is unknown. As it was prepared, the TCRbeta library received unique molecular identifiers. MiXCR, applied by TCRdb to the PCR reads, yields one record per CDR3 protein. The sample lists 44,000 or so distinct CDR3 sequences, approximately 9.2% occurring once. Here the sequenced sample was PBMCs, mostly from graft donor cells, taken 60 days after TCRalphabeta/CD19-depleted stem cell transplant. This chain joins TRBV9 and TRBJ2-7; TRBD2 aligns across 8 bases. This sequence was found in a male patient between 2 and 10 years old who had a stem cell transplant for chronic granulomatous disease, so the T cells may come from the graft donor. The CDR3 loop is CASSVGGTSNYEQYF. DNA of the CDR3: TGTGCCAGCAGCGTAGGAGGGACTAGTAACTACGAGCAGTACTTC.